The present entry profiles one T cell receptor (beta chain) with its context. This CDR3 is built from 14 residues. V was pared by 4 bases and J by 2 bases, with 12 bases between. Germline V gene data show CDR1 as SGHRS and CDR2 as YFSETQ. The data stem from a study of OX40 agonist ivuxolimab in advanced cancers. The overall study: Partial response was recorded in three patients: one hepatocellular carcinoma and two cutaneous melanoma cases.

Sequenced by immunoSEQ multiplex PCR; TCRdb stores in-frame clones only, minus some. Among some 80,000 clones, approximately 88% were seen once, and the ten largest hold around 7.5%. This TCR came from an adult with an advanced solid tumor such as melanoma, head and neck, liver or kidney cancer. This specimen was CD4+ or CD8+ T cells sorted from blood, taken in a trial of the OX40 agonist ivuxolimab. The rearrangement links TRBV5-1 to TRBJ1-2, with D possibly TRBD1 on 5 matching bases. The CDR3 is CASSTSGRNYGYTF. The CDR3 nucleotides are TGCGCCAGCAGCACTTCGGGACGGAACTATGGCTACACCTTC. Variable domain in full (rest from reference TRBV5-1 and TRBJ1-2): KAGVTQTPRYLIKTRGQQVTLSCSPISGHRSVSWYQQTPGQGLQFLFEYFSETQRNKGNFPGRFSGRQFSNSRSEMNVSTLELGDSALYLCASSTSGRNYGYTFGSGTRLTVV.